This is a list of T cell receptor beta chains from one sample in a study of control samples from healthy donors and cancer patients. Clones were sequenced by immunoSEQ multiplex PCR, and TCRdb holds only the in-frame ones, with some missing. Of under 150,000 clones listed, more than 70% are singletons. Sequencing used blood. These receptors were collected from a man in his fifties or sixties in good health. Each CDR3 is given with its conserved first and last residue. Each record gives: CDR3 protein, CDR3 DNA, CDR3 length, J gene, V gene, clone size, D gene. The D gene is left open where the match is weak. Size values are once, few and many counts, or a class for expanded clones, and some rows have none.

CASSLGAGGQGYTF | TGCGCCAGCAGCTTGGGGGCAGGGGGGCAGGGCTACACCTTC | 14 | TRBJ1-2 | TRBV5-1 | once | TRBD1
CAGSPRENRGNEQFF | TGTGCCGGAAGCCCTCGCGAAAACAGGGGGAATGAGCAGTTCTTC | 15 | TRBJ2-1 | TRBV28 | . | TRBD1
CASSPGGLTGELFF | TGTGCCAGCAGCCCGGGAGGCCTCACCGGGGAGCTGTTTTTT | 14 | TRBJ2-2 | TRBV3-1/TRBV3-2 | . | TRBD2
CASRAPGTLEGEQYF | TGTGCCAGCAGGGCCCCCGGGACATTAGAAGGCGAGCAGTACTTC | 15 | TRBJ2-7 | TRBV28 | . | .
CASSFGQAETQYF | TGTGCCAGCAGCTTCGGACAGGCGGAGACCCAGTACTTC | 13 | TRBJ2-5 | TRBV7-2 | . | TRBD1
CASSKQGIGTEAFF | TGTGCCAGCAGCAAACAGGGGATAGGCACTGAAGCTTTCTTT | 14 | TRBJ1-1 | TRBV7-9 | . | TRBD1
CASSNSGTNTEAFF | TGTGCCAGCTCAAACTCCGGTACGAACACTGAAGCTTTCTTT | 14 | TRBJ1-1 | TRBV18 | . | .
CASSAGEGYEQYF | TGTGCCAGCAGTGCGGGGGAGGGCTACGAGCAGTACTTC | 13 | TRBJ2-7 | TRBV11-2 | . | TRBD2
CASSLFGQLYNEQFF | TGTGCCAGCAGTTTATTTGGACAGCTATACAATGAGCAGTTCTTC | 15 | TRBJ2-1 | TRBV28 | . | .
CASSPPGWEEAFF | TGTGCCAGCAGCCCCCCTGGATGGGAGGAGGCGTTCTTC | 13 | TRBJ2-1 | TRBV7-6 | . | .
CASSPPGQGPDTQYF | TGTGCCAGCAGTCCTCCGGGACAGGGTCCAGATACGCAGTATTTT | 15 | TRBJ2-3 | TRBV5-8 | once | TRBD1
CASSWGMGQNEQFF | TGTGCCAGCAGCTGGGGAATGGGGCAAAATGAGCAGTTCTTC | 14 | TRBJ2-1 | TRBV7-3 | . | .
CASSSQGLGETQYF | TGTGCCAGCAGCTCGCAGGGGTTGGGAGAGACCCAGTACTTC | 14 | TRBJ2-5 | TRBV5-4 | . | .
CASSDRQGARSNEAFF | TGTGCCAGCAGCGACAGACAGGGGGCGCGGAGTAATGAAGCTTTCTTT | 16 | TRBJ1-1 | TRBV11-2 | . | TRBD1
CASSSNRVSSYGYTF | TGTGCCAGCAGCTCCAACAGGGTTTCAAGCTATGGCTACACCTTC | 15 | TRBJ1-2 | TRBV7-9 | . | .
CASSEGLAEKDTQYF | TGTGCCAGCAGTGAAGGGCTAGCGGAAAAAGATACGCAGTATTTT | 15 | TRBJ2-3 | TRBV6-1 | . | TRBD2
CASSQDTTNGGGSDTQYF | TGTGCCAGCAGCCAAGACACGACAAACGGGGGTGGCTCAGATACGCAGTATTTT | 18 | TRBJ2-3 | TRBV4-2 | . | .
CASSYAGLLEQYF | TGTGCCAGCAGTTATGCAGGGTTGCTCGAGCAGTACTTC | 13 | TRBJ2-7 | TRBV6-2/TRBV6-3 | few | .
CASSWGLGDEQFF | TGTGCCAGCAGCTGGGGGCTAGGAGATGAGCAGTTCTTC | 13 | TRBJ2-1 | TRBV5-6 | . | .
CATGGGYVGYTF | TGTGCCACCGGGGGGGGCTATGTAGGCTACACCTTC | 12 | TRBJ1-2 | TRBV28 | . | .
CASSSVPGTGSEKLFF | TGTGCCAGCAGCTCTGTCCCCGGGACAGGGTCGGAAAAACTGTTTTTT | 16 | TRBJ1-4 | TRBV5-6 | . | TRBD1
CSVKGGEYGYTF | TGCAGCGTTAAAGGGGGCGAGTATGGCTACACCTTC | 12 | TRBJ1-2 | TRBV29-1 | few | TRBD1
CASSKVPGPYGYTF | TGTGCCAGCAGCAAAGTTCCGGGCCCCTATGGCTACACCTTC | 14 | TRBJ1-2 | TRBV21-1 | . | .
CASSSLGRGVSYEQYF | TGTGCCAGCAGTTCCCTTGGGCGGGGGGTCTCCTACGAGCAGTACTTC | 16 | TRBJ2-7 | TRBV6-6 | . | TRBD2
CASRGTGGYQPQHF | TGTGCCAGCAGGGGGACAGGGGGATATCAGCCCCAGCATTTT | 14 | TRBJ1-5 | TRBV2 | . | TRBD1
CASSWVDTQYF | TGTGCCAGCAGTTGGGTAGATACGCAGTATTTT | 11 | TRBJ2-3 | TRBV6-5 | . | .
CASSWALSIYGYTF | TGTGCCAGCAGTTGGGCCTTATCCATCTATGGCTACACCTTC | 14 | TRBJ1-2 | TRBV28 | . | .
CASRGAGSNTGELFF | TGTGCCAGCCGAGGGGCAGGGAGTAATACCGGGGAGCTGTTTTTT | 15 | TRBJ2-2 | TRBV28 | . | .
CASSQDRGLEQYF | TGCGCCAGCAGCCAAGATCGGGGGCTCGAGCAGTACTTC | 13 | TRBJ2-7 | TRBV4-3 | . | .
CASSLLTGELFF | TGTGCCAGCAGTCTACTTACCGGGGAGCTGTTTTTT | 12 | TRBJ2-2 | TRBV12-3/TRBV12-4 | . | .
CASSYSGTSGGRTQYF | TGTGCCAGCAGTTACTCCGGGACTAGCGGGGGGCGTACGCAGTATTTT | 16 | TRBJ2-3 | TRBV6-5 | . | TRBD2
CASSAAWTGNYGYTF | TGTGCCAGTAGCGCTGCTTGGACAGGCAACTATGGCTACACCTTC | 15 | TRBJ1-2 | TRBV19 | . | TRBD1
CASSLGGANYGYTF | TGTGCCAGCAGCTTGGGGGGTGCTAACTATGGCTACACCTTC | 14 | TRBJ1-2 | TRBV7-2 | . | .
CASRPLSGNTIYF | TGTGCCAGCAGACCCCTCTCTGGAAACACCATATATTTT | 13 | TRBJ1-3 | TRBV9 | . | .
CASSEGRNQPQHF | TGTGCCAGCAGTGAGGGGCGGAATCAGCCCCAGCATTTT | 13 | TRBJ1-5 | TRBV12-3/TRBV12-4 | once | .
CASSMRGTGNTGELFF | TGTGCCAGTAGTATGCGGGGGACAGGGAATACCGGGGAGCTGTTTTTT | 16 | TRBJ2-2 | TRBV19 | . | TRBD1
CATSARGNRTQPLNEKLFF | TGTGCCACCAGTGCCCGGGGTAACCGGACACAGCCCCTTAATGAAAAACTGTTTTTT | 19 | TRBJ1-4 | TRBV24-1 | . | .
CASSPTQGLNTEAFF | TGTGCCAGCTCACCGACACAGGGACTGAACACTGAAGCTTTCTTT | 15 | TRBJ1-1 | TRBV18 | . | .
CASSLAAPGAGVDTQYF | TGTGCCAGCAGCTTAGCCGCGCCGGGGGCCGGGGTGGATACGCAGTATTTT | 17 | TRBJ2-3 | TRBV7-2 | . | .
CASSLSLLAGTGELFF | TGTGCCAGCAGCTTATCCTTACTAGCGGGGACCGGGGAGCTGTTTTTT | 16 | TRBJ2-2 | TRBV7-3 | . | TRBD2
CAPPRTSGYYEQYF | TGTGCCCCGCCCAGGACTAGCGGATACTACGAGCAGTACTTC | 14 | TRBJ2-7 | TRBV19 | . | TRBD2
CASSLLVGGAGEQYF | TGTGCCAGCAGCCTATTGGTAGGGGGCGCGGGCGAGCAGTACTTC | 15 | TRBJ2-7 | TRBV7-2 | . | TRBD1
CAIGGLGDTQYF | TGTGCCATCGGCGGACTGGGGGATACGCAGTATTTT | 12 | TRBJ2-3 | TRBV10-3 | . | .
CASSLNGQSTEAFF | TGTGCCAGCAGCTTAAATGGACAGAGCACTGAAGCTTTCTTT | 14 | TRBJ1-1 | TRBV7-9 | . | .
CASSKGQGHYEQYF | TGCGCCAGCAGCAAGGGACAGGGTCACTACGAGCAGTACTTC | 14 | TRBJ2-7 | TRBV5-1 | . | TRBD1
CSVNDGYYGYTF | TGCAGCGTGAATGACGGATACTATGGCTACACCTTC | 12 | TRBJ1-2 | TRBV29-1 | . | .
CASSFGANYGYTF | TGTGCCAGCAGCTTCGGGGCCAACTATGGCTACACCTTC | 13 | TRBJ1-2 | TRBV5-6 | . | .
CASSWAGNTEAFF | TGTGCCAGCAGTTGGGCGGGGAACACTGAAGCTTTCTTT | 13 | TRBJ1-1 | TRBV27 | . | .
CASSATGGAGTQYF | TGCGCCAGCAGCGCCACCGGGGGTGCCGGGACCCAGTACTTC | 14 | TRBJ2-5 | TRBV5-1 | . | .
CASSLVVFSYNEQFF | TGTGCCAGCAGCTTGGTAGTTTTCTCCTACAATGAGCAGTTCTTC | 15 | TRBJ2-1 | TRBV5-5 | . | .
CASSLWGRPSGNTIYF | TGTGCCAGCAGTTTGTGGGGCAGACCCTCTGGAAACACCATATATTTT | 16 | TRBJ1-3 | TRBV28 | few | .
CASRFTGTSPVEQFF | TGTGCCAGCAGGTTCACTGGGACTAGCCCGGTTGAGCAGTTCTTC | 15 | TRBJ2-1 | TRBV6-5 | . | TRBD2
CSASGQGRTEAFF | TGCAGTGCTAGTGGACAGGGTCGGACTGAAGCTTTCTTT | 13 | TRBJ1-1 | TRBV20-1 | once | TRBD1